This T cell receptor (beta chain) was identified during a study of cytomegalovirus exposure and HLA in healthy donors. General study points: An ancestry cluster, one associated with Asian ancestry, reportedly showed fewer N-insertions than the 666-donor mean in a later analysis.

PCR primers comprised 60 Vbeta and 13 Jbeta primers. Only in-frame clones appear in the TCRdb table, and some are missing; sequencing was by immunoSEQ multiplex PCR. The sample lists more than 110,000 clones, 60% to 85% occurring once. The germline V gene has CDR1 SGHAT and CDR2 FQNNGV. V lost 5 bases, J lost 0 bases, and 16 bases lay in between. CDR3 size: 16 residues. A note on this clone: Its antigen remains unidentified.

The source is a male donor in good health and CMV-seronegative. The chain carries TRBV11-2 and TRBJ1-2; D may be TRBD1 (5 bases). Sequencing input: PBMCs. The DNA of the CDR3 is TGTGCCAGCAGCCCGCTAAGGGGCCGTACTAACTATGGCTACACCTTC. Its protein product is CASSPLRGRTNYGYTF.